Listed here are 26 T cell receptor beta chains from one sample, sequenced in a study of identical twins. TCRdb fed the 5' RACE reads into MiXCR, producing one record per CDR3 protein. The sample has 600,000 to 850,000 distinct CDR3 sequences, 15% to 20% seen once; the top ten hold roughly 14%. These same data were also listed under a study on T cells expressing NK-cell markers.

The sequenced sample consisted of PBMCs. These receptor sequences come from a woman aged 18-29 years in good health.

J is TRBJ1-3 and V is TRBV12-3 or TRBV12-4; D gene unclear. V shed 1 base and J shed 0 bases, with 7 bases lying between them. The length of the CDR3 is 15 residues. The CDR3 bases are TGTGCCAGCAGTTTAGGGCAGGTCTCTGGAAACACCATATATTTT. Translated, it gives CASSLGQVSGNTIYF.

Note on this clonotype: The germline gene is not matched at one end of the junction; a read error may be the cause. The chain carries TRBV7-7 and TRBJ2-5; 7 bases match TRBD1. Germline CDR1 is SSHAT and CDR2 is FNYEAQ (reference sequence). This CDR3 is built from 13 residues. CDR3 region: CASSFTGVETQYF. The CDR3 DNA sequence: TGTGCTAGCAGCTTTACAGGGGTTGAGACCCAGTACTTC.

This chain uses TRBV20-1 with TRBJ2-5; 7 bases are a match to TRBD2. This CDR3 is 15 amino acids long. From germline, CDR1 is DFQATT and CDR2 SNEGSKA (reference sequence). V was pared by 0 bases and J by 4 bases, with 8 bases of the junction left unmatched. The CDR3 sequence: CSARDTSGEGETQYF. The CDR3 nucleotides read TGCAGTGCTAGAGATACGAGCGGGGAGGGAGAGACCCAGTACTTC.

V usage is TRBV10-3 and J usage is TRBJ1-3; D remains ambiguous. Trimming pared 6 bases from V and 0 bases from J, leaving 9 bases between. CDR1 is ENHRY, CDR2 SYGVKD, per germline. This CDR3 region has 14 residues. The CDR3 region is CAIRAGNSGNTIYF. CDR3 in DNA: TGTGCCATCAGGGCCGGAAACTCTGGAAACACCATATATTTT.

The rearrangement uses TRBV5-6 and TRBJ1-2; D remains unclear. The CDR3 totals 14 residues. Germline V gene sequence: CDR1 SGHDT, CDR2 YYEEEE. V gave up 6 bases and J gave up 3 bases, with 15 bases separating them. Here the CDR3 reads CASKLVAPHYGYTF. The CDR3 nucleotides read TGTGCCAGCAAACTCGTGGCGCCTCACTATGGCTACACCTTC.

The chain uses TRBV7-9 and TRBJ2-7, with a possible D match to TRBD2 (5 bases). Germline-derived CDR1 and CDR2 are SEHNR and FQNEAQ (reference sequence). CDR3 length equals 14 residues. V was shortened by 2 bases and J by 2 bases, with 10 bases between the two germline ends. CDR3 nucleotide sequence: TGTGCCAGCAGCTTACCAGCGGACCCCTACGAGCAGTACTTC. Encoded protein: CASSLPADPYEQYF.

There are a few counts of this clonotype. V gene TRBV3-1 combines with J gene TRBJ2-7; possibly TRBD1 or TRBD2 for D (5 bases each). The CDR3 runs 13 residues. Trimming took 0 bases from V and 7 from J, leaving 10 bases between them. CDR1 and CDR2 from the germline V gene are LGHDT and YNNKEL (reference sequence). The CDR3 DNA is TGTGCCAGCAGCCAAGAGATGGGACCGGAGCAGTACTTC. This gives the protein CASSQEMGPEQYF.

This clonotype was observed a handful of times. This chain joins TRBV6-2 or TRBV6-3 and TRBJ1-1; maybe TRBD1 (5 bases). Looked up from germline, CDR1 is MNHEY and CDR2 is SVGEGT. The CDR3 has 14 amino acids. Trimming pared 3 bases from V and 3 bases from J, leaving 11 bases between. The CDR3 DNA reads as TGTGCCAGCAGTTATACGCTAGGGGACACTGAAGCTTTCTTT. It translates to CASSYTLGDTEAFF.

The V gene is TRBV27, the J gene TRBJ2-2, with D hard to call. From germline, CDR1 is MNHEY and CDR2 SMNVEV (reference sequence). The CDR3 totals 15 residues. V was trimmed by 6 bases and J by 2 bases, leaving 13 bases between them. Written as DNA, the CDR3 is TGTGCCAGCAGGGTAGGGCTAGAAAACACCGGGGAGCTGTTTTTT. The encoded protein is CASRVGLENTGELFF.

In its sample, this clonotype was seen many times. The chain links TRBV6-2 or TRBV6-3 to TRBJ2-7; tentative D call: TRBD1 (6 bases). Germline assignment: CDR1 MNHEY and CDR2 SVGEGT. The V gene lost 4 bases and the J gene lost 1 base, with 14 bases spanning the gap. This CDR3 contains 15 residues. CDR3 protein: CASSSASTGSYEQYF. CDR3 in DNA: TGTGCCAGCAGTTCAGCCTCAACAGGGTCCTACGAGCAGTACTTC.

This clonotype has just a few counts. The V and J genes are TRBV7-2 and TRBJ2-3; 9 bases align to TRBD2. Germline V lookup: CDR1 SGHTA, CDR2 FQGNSA. V gave up 1 base and J gave up 9 bases; unmatched junction bases: 8. This CDR3 has 15 amino acids. CDR3 nucleotide sequence: TGTGCCAGCAGCTTAGTGGATGTGGCGGGAGGGACGCAGTATTTT. Amino acids: CASSLVDVAGGTQYF.

This clonotype was seen only a few times. V is TRBV11-2 and J is TRBJ2-3; no reliable D call. Trimming removed 2 bases from V and 2 bases from J, with 11 bases in between. The CDR3 totals 15 residues. Germline lookup yields CDR1 SGHAT and CDR2 FQNNGV. CDR3 in amino acids: CASSLLFAVTDTQYF. CDR3 bases: TGTGCCAGCAGCTTATTATTTGCAGTCACAGATACGCAGTATTTT. The full variable domain, completed using reference TRBV11-2 and TRBJ2-3, is EAGVAQSPRYKIIEKRQSVAFWCNPISGHATLYWYQQILGQGPKLLIQFQNNGVVDDSQLPKDRFSAERLKGVDSTLKIQPAKLEDSAVYLCASSLLFAVTDTQYFGPGTRLTVL.

The sample holds a few counts of this clonotype. The rearrangement links TRBV6-6 to TRBJ2-4; TRBD2 is a possible D gene (5 bases). V lost 7 bases and J 6 bases, leaving 13 bases between the germline ends. CDR3 size: 13 residues. Germline CDR1 and CDR2: MNHNY and SVGAGI (reference sequence). CDR3 sequence (DNA): TGTGCCAGCACACCAAGCGGTATAAACATTCAGTACTTC. Translating it yields CASTPSGINIQYF.

V and J are TRBV10-1 and TRBJ1-2, with TRBD1 matching over 7 bases. This CDR3 contains 15 residues. V lost 4 bases, J lost 4 bases, and 9 bases stayed unmatched. The germline V gene encodes CDR1 WNHNN and CDR2 SYGVQD (reference sequence). The CDR3 DNA sequence: TGCGCCAGCAGTGTAATCGGGACAGAGCCCTATGGCTACACCTTC. Translating it yields CASSVIGTEPYGYTF.

This chain connects TRBV6-5 to TRBJ1-3; D is undetermined. The CDR3 contains 17 residues. The germline V gene encodes CDR1 MNHEY and CDR2 SVGAGI. The ends were cut back, 1 base at V and 0 bases at J, with 13 bases in the middle. CDR3 DNA sequence: TGTGCCAGCAGTTACTACCGACGCCCTAGCTCTGGAAACACCATATATTTT. Translated: CASSYYRRPSSGNTIYF.

There are a few counts of this clonotype. The chain combines TRBV6-2 or TRBV6-3 with TRBJ2-1, with D uncertain. Germline V gene lookup returns CDR1 MNHEY and CDR2 SVGEGT. The length of the CDR3 is 12 residues. V was trimmed by 3 bases and J by 6 bases, leaving 6 bases between them. The CDR3 here is CASSYFFNEQFF. CDR3 DNA: TGTGCCAGCAGTTATTTCTTCAATGAGCAGTTCTTC.

This clonotype was seen a few times. The rearrangement joins TRBV20-1 to TRBJ2-7, with 8 bases matching TRBD2. The CDR3 contains 16 residues. Germline V lookup: CDR1 DFQATT, CDR2 SNEGSKA (reference sequence). V shed 4 bases and J 7 bases; nucleotides not matched to a gene: 18. The CDR3 loop is CSATQLGTGGPQEQYF. For the CDR3, the DNA is TGCAGTGCTACCCAACTTGGGACGGGAGGGCCGCAGGAGCAGTACTTC.

This clonotype was counted a few times. The rearrangement joins TRBV5-5 to TRBJ1-2; D ambiguous. The V and J ends lost 0 bases and 4 bases respectively, with 10 bases between them. The CDR3 runs to 14 residues. Germline CDR1 reads SGHKS; CDR2 reads YYEKEE (reference sequence). The CDR3 protein is CASSLAEASYGYTF. In DNA form, the CDR3 reads TGTGCCAGCAGCTTGGCAGAGGCCTCCTATGGCTACACCTTC.

The V gene is TRBV12-3 or TRBV12-4, the J gene TRBJ1-2; D uncertain. CDR3 length: 12 residues. The V end was cut by 6 bases, the J end by 8 bases, with 13 bases between. CDR3 DNA sequence: TGTGCCAGCAGCAACAACCCGGGGGGCTACACCTTC. It yields the protein CASSNNPGGYTF.

The chain joins TRBV28 to TRBJ1-1; D is possibly TRBD1 (6 bases). Germline V gene data show CDR1 as MDHEN and CDR2 as SYDVKM. This CDR3 has 17 amino acids. V was cut by 5 bases and J by 1 base, with 20 bases left in between. CDR3 amino acids: CASSLMGGRSQNTEAFF. The CDR3 DNA follows: TGTGCCAGCAGTCTCATGGGGGGGCGGTCCCAGAACACTGAAGCTTTCTTT.

This clonotype was seen a few times. The chain couples TRBV7-9 to TRBJ2-3; 10 positions agree with TRBD2. The J segment lost 4 bases and the V segment lost 3 bases, leaving 4 bases of the junction unmatched. The CDR3 length is 15 residues. From germline, CDR1 is SEHNR and CDR2 FQNEAQ (reference sequence). The CDR3 coding sequence is TGTGCCAGCAGCTTGCCTAGCGGGAGTTCAGATACGCAGTATTTT. Protein: CASSLPSGSSDTQYF.

The chain has TRBV7-6 and TRBJ1-4; D is undetermined. The CDR3 loop spans 12 amino acids. Germline CDR1 SGHVS, CDR2 FNYEAQ. Trimming removed 0 bases from V and 10 bases from J, with 6 bases in between. DNA for the CDR3: TGTGCCAGCAGCTTAGCGGAGGGAAAACTGTTTTTT. It is translated as CASSLAEGKLFF.

The rearrangement joins TRBV6-6 to TRBJ1-3; D is uncertain. In germline, CDR1 is MNHNY, CDR2 SVGAGI (reference sequence). V was shortened by 8 bases and J by 0 bases, with 8 bases between the two germline ends. The CDR3 length is 13 residues. The CDR3 bases are TGTGCCAGCTCGGGAGACTCTGGAAACACCATATATTTT. Protein: CASSGDSGNTIYF.

J is TRBJ1-5 and V is TRBV7-9; D uncertain. This CDR3 contains 12 residues. V dropped 8 bases and J dropped 6 bases, with 11 bases sitting between them. Germline V gives CDR1 SEHNR, CDR2 FQNEAQ (reference sequence). CDR3 in DNA: TGTGCCAGCTCGGTCCCCGGTCAGCCCCAGCATTTT. It translates to CASSVPGQPQHF.

This clonotype was recorded many times. The chain combines TRBV12-3 or TRBV12-4 with TRBJ2-7; 8 nucleotides align to TRBD1. The ends lost 5 bases at V and 6 bases at J; junction bases unmatched: 6. The CDR3 totals 13 residues. CDR3: CASSLGQGLEQYF. The CDR3 nucleotides read TGTGCCAGCAGTCTCGGACAGGGCCTCGAGCAGTACTTC.

This chain joins TRBV29-1 and TRBJ2-7, with 7 bases that match TRBD1. Trimming removed 0 bases from V and 0 bases from J; junction bases left unmatched: 11. Germline CDR1 reads SQVTM; CDR2 reads ANQGSEA. This CDR3 contains 17 residues. The DNA of the CDR3 is TGCAGCGTTGAAGATCGGCGAGTCGAGGGGGCCTCCTACGAGCAGTACTTC. This gives the protein CSVEDRRVEGASYEQYF.